A selection of T cell receptor beta chains follows, all from one sample in a study of PD-L1 blockade in urothelial cancer. Repertoires were generated with immunoSEQ multiplex PCR, while TCRdb's copy carries only in-frame clones and drops some. Of fewer than 100,000 clones in the sample, around 85% are singletons; the top ten hold about 7.4%. The sample in question was PBMCs, obtained around atezolizumab (anti-PD-L1) treatment. The receptors derive from a man aged 35 to 55 with urothelial cancer. Each CDR3 is given with its conserved first and last residue.

>16|TRBV9
CASSPKRESRTDTQYF
>12|TRBV28
CASRQGNEKLFF
>15|TRBV5-4
CASSLTGGPKGEQFF
>18|TRBV5-1
CASSQMGLAGGGPDTQYF
>14|TRBV9
CASSARQVTYEQYF
>15|TRBV7-6
CASSSTTSGGETQYF
>13|TRBV14
CASSQGQGSEAFF
>16|TRBV9
CASSRSSGSSYNEQFF
>17|TRBV5-8
CASSLAEALSGANVLTF
>15|TRBV19
CASSILAGDADTQYF
>15|TRBV11-1
CASSFGPGPNQPQHF
>17|TRBV5-6
CASSLGRGRGLNEKLFF
>17|TRBV11-2
CASSFPRQGANTGELFF
>13|TRBV27
CASRPGQGSEQFF
>15|TRBV6-1
CASSGEGLGGETQYF
>15|TRBV7-8
CASSLASGRRDEQFF
>15|TRBV10-3
CAISDSGAPYNEQFF
>12|TRBV28
CASSSGGFEAFF
>15|TRBV19
CASSDEGTSSYEQYF
>17|TRBV7-9
CASSLGGTDYSNQPQHF
>15|TRBV28
CASPPAGGEGSEAFF
>15|TRBV5-1
CASGSGRAEKDTQYF
>14|TRBV27
CASSLGQVSYEQYF
>13|TRBV7-3
CASSAGTGEEAFF
>15|TRBV6-6
CASSYSRQGGTEAFF
>14|TRBV27
CASRRQGSGDTQYF
>16|TRBV9
CASSVGQGAITGELFF
>17|TRBV11-3
CASSSPTGTGATDTQYF
>14|TRBV19
CASSKPGGKNIQYF
>14|TRBV9
CASSVVEGNTEAFF
>17|TRBV11-3
CASSSVAPGQPYYEQYF
>14|TRBV14
CASSKLAGGFEQFF
>12|TRBV28
CASTSSYNEQFF
>11|TRBV20-1
CSATPAYEQYF
>16|TRBV5-8
CASSSPSGTSTDTQYF